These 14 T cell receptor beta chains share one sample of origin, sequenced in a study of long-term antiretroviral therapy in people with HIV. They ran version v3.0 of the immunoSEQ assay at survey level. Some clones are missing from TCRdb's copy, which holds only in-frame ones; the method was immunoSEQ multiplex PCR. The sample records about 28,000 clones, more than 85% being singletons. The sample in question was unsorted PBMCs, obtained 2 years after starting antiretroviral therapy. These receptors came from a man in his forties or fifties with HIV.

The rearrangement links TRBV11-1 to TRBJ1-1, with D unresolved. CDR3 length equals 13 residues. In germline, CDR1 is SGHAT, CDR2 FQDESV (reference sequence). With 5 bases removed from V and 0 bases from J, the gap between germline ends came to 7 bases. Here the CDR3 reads CASSQQLNTEAFF. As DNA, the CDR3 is TGTGCCAGCAGCCAACAGCTGAACACTGAAGCTTTCTTT.

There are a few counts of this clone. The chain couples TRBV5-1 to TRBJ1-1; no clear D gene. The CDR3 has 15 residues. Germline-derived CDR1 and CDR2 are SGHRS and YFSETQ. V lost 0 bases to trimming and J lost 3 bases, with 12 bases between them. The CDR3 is CASSLDPKAYTEAFF. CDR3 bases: TGCGCCAGCAGCTTGGACCCGAAGGCTTACACTGAAGCTTTCTTT.

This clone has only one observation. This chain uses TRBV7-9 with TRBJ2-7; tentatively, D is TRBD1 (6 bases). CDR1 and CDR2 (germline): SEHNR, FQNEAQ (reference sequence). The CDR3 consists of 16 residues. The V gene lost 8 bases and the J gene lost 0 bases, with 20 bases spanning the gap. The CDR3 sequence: CASGNSTGTISYEQYF. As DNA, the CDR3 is TGTGCCAGCGGCAATTCCACCGGGACAATCTCCTACGAGCAGTACTTC.

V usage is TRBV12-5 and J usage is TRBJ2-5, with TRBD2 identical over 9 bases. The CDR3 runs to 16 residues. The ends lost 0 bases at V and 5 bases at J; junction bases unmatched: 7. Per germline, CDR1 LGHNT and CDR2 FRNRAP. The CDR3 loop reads CASGLVISGRGETQYF. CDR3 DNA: TGTGCTAGTGGTTTGGTAATTAGCGGGAGAGGGGAGACCCAGTACTTC.

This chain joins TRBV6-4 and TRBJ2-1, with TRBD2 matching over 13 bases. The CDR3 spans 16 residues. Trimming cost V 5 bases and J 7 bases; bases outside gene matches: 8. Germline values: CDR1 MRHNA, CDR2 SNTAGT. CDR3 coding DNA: TGTGCCAGCAGTCCTCTAGGGACTAGCGGGGAGAATGAGCAGTTCTTC. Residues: CASSPLGTSGENEQFF.

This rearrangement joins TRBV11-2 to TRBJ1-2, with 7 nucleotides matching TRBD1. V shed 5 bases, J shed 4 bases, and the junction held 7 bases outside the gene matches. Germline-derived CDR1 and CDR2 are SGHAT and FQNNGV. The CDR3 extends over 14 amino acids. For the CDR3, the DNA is TGTGCCAGCAGCCCCTTGGGACAGTCCTATGGCTACACCTTC. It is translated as CASSPLGQSYGYTF. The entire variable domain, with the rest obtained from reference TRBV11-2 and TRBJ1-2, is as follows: EAGVAQSPRYKIIEKRQSVAFWCNPISGHATLYWYQQILGQGPKLLIQFQNNGVVDDSQLPKDRFSAERLKGVDSTLKIQPAKLEDSAVYLCASSPLGQSYGYTFGSGTRLTVV.

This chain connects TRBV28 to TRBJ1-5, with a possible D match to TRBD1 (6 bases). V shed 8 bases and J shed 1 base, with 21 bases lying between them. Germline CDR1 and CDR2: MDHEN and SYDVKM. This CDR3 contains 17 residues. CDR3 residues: CASVPQSGVGSNQPQHF. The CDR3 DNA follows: TGTGCCAGCGTTCCTCAATCAGGGGTGGGGAGCAATCAGCCCCAGCATTTT. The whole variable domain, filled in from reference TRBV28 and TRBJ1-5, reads DVKVTQSSRYLVKRTGEKVFLECVQDMDHENMFWYRQDPGLGLRLIYFSYDVKMKEKGDIPEGYSVSREKKERFSLILESASTNQTSMYLCASVPQSGVGSNQPQHFGDGTRLSIL.

CDR3 DNA: TGTGCCAGCAACCCAGGGGATGGCTATGGCTACACCTTC. Translation: CASNPGDGYGYTF. The chain is built from TRBV2 and TRBJ1-2, with a tentative D call TRBD1 (6 bases). V lost 7 bases to trimming and J lost 4 bases, with 13 bases between them. The CDR3 has 13 residues. The V gene's germline CDR1 is SNHLY and CDR2 FYNNEI.

CDR3 loop: CASSQDHGRTYTEAFF. The CDR3 coding sequence is TGCGCCAGCAGCCAAGATCACGGCAGGACCTACACTGAAGCTTTCTTT. The chain employs TRBV4-1 and TRBJ1-1; D gene unclear. Germline-derived CDR1 and CDR2 are MGHRA and YSYEKL. Trimming cost V 0 bases and J 3 bases, with 14 bases left between them. The CDR3 extends over 16 amino acids.

The CDR3 region has the DNA TGTGCCAGTAGTATAGGCCCCTACAATGAGCAGTTCTTC. It codes for CASSIGPYNEQFF. The genes are TRBV19 and TRBJ2-1; D is unclear. CDR1 and CDR2 from the germline V gene are LNHDA and SQIVND (reference sequence). The CDR3 is 13 residues long. V lost 1 base and J 2 bases, leaving 3 bases between the germline ends.

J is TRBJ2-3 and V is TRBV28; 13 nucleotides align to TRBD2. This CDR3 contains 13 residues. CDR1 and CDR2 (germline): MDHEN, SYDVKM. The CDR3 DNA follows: TGTACTAGCGGGAGGGCTAGCACAGATACGCAGTATTTT. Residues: CTSGRASTDTQYF.

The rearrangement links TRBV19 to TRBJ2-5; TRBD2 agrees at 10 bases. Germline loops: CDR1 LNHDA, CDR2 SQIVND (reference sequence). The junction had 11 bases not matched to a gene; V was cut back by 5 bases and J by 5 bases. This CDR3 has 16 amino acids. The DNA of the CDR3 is TGTGCCAGTAGTTTCCTTCGAGCGGGAGGGGGGGAGACCCAGTACTTC. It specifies CASSFLRAGGGETQYF.

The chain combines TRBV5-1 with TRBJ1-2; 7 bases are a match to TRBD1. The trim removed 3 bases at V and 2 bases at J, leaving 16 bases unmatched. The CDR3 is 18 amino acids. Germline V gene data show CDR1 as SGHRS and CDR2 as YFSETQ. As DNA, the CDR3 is TGCGCCAGCAGCTCGAGAGTTAGGGACAGCAAATTCAACTATGGCTACACCTTC. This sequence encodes CASSSRVRDSKFNYGYTF.

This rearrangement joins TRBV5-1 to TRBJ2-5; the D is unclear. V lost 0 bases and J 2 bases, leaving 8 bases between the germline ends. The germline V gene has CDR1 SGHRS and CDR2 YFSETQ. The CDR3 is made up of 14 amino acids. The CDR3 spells CASSLVDGQETQYF. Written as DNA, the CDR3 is TGCGCCAGCAGCTTGGTCGACGGACAAGAGACCCAGTACTTC.